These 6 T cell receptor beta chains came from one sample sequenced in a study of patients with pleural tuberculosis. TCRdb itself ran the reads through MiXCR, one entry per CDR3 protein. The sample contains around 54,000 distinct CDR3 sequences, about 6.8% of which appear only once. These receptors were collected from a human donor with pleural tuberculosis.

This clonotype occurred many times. The CDR3 DNA reads TGTGCCAGCAGCTTAAGCGGAGGGATCTCTGGAAACACCATATATTTT. This gives the protein CASSLSGGISGNTIYF. The V and J genes are TRBV7-3 and TRBJ1-3, with no clear D. The V and J ends lost 1 base and 0 bases respectively, with 10 bases between them. The CDR3 extends over 16 amino acids. Germline values: CDR1 SGHTA, CDR2 FQGTGA.

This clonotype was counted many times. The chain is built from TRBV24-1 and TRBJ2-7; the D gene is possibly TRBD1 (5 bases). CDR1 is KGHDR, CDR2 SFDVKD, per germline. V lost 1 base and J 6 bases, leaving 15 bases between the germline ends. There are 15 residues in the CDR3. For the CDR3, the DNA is TGTGCCACCAGTGATTTCTGGCAGGGTCAAGTCGAGCAGTACTTC. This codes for CATSDFWQGQVEQYF.

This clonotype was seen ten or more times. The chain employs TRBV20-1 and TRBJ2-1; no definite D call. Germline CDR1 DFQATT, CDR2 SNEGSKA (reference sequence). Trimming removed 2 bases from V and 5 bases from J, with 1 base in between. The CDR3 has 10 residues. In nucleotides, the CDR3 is TGCAGTGCTAGAAACAATGAGCAGTTCTTC. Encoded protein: CSARNNEQFF.

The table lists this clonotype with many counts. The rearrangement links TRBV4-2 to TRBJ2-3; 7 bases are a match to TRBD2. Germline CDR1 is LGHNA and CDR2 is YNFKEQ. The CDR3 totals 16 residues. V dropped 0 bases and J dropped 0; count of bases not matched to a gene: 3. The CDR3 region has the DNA TGTGCCAGCAGCCAAGAGCCTAGCGGAAGCACAGATACGCAGTATTTT. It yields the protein CASSQEPSGSTDTQYF.

The CDR3, as DNA: TGTGCCAGCAGCTCTGGAGGCGGGGACAGCAATCAGCCCCAGCATTTT. This gives the protein CASSSGGGDSNQPQHF. The gene calls are TRBV7-1 and TRBJ1-5; D may be TRBD1 (5 bases). TRBV7-1 is an open reading frame whose function is uncertain. CDR3 length: 16 residues. Deletions cut 3 bases from V and 1 base from J, with 13 bases between.

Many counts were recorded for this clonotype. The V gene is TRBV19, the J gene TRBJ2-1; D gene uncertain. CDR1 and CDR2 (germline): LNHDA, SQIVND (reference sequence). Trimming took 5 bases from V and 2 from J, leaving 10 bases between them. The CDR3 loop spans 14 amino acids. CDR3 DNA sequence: TGTGCCAGTAGTTCGGTGGGTACCTACAATGAGCAGTTCTTC. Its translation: CASSSVGTYNEQFF.